Below are 11 T cell receptor beta chains sequenced from a single sample in a study of blood T cell repertoires in COVID-19. Repertoires were generated with immunoSEQ multiplex PCR, while TCRdb's copy carries only in-frame clones and drops some. The top ten clones hold 7.4% of a sample with 50,000 to 70,000 clones, around 90% of them seen once. Input material: peripheral blood. Receptor source: a human donor with active COVID-19. The donor label of this sample is uncertain.

The chain uses TRBV15 and TRBJ2-1; the match to TRBD2 covers 8 bases. The CDR3 spans 17 residues. The ends lost 1 base at V and 7 bases at J; junction bases unmatched: 12. Germline loops: CDR1 LNHNV, CDR2 YYDKDF (reference sequence). CDR3 sequence (DNA): TGTGCCACCAGCAGAGCTTCCGGGACTAGACACACGAATGAGCAGTTCTTC. Amino acids: CATSRASGTRHTNEQFF.

In its sample, this clone was seen a few times. This rearrangement joins TRBV6-5 to TRBJ1-1; unclear D gene. Germline values: CDR1 MNHEY, CDR2 SVGAGI. Trimming left V 6 bases short and J 1 base short, with 6 bases between. CDR3 length: 12 residues. CDR3 DNA: TGTGCCAGCAGAAAACAGAACACTGAAGCTTTCTTT. It yields the protein CASRKQNTEAFF.

This chain joins TRBV2 and TRBJ2-4; D possibly corresponds to TRBD1 (5 bases). The CDR3 loop spans 16 amino acids. V was shortened by 4 bases and J by 2 bases, with 15 bases between the two germline ends. Germline V gene lookup returns CDR1 SNHLY and CDR2 FYNNEI. The DNA of the CDR3 is TGTGCCAGCAGTGGGGCAGGGCCCGTGACCAAAAACATTCAGTACTTC. It specifies CASSGAGPVTKNIQYF. The complete variable domain, with remaining parts taken from reference TRBV2 and TRBJ2-4, reads EPEVTQTPSHQVTQMGQEVILRCVPISNHLYFYWYRQILGQKVEFLVSFYNNEISEKSEIFDDQFSVERPDGSNFTLKIRSTKLEDSAMYFCASSGAGPVTKNIQYFGAGTRLSVL.

This sequence joins TRBV5-1 and TRBJ1-1; weak D call: TRBD1 (5 bases). Trimming removed 2 bases from V and 3 bases from J, with 14 bases in between. The germline V gene encodes CDR1 SGHRS and CDR2 YFSETQ. The CDR3 extends over 15 amino acids. CDR3 nucleotides: TGCGCCAGCAGCTTCGGAGCGGGAGGGGACACTGAAGCTTTCTTT. It encodes CASSFGAGGDTEAFF.

The chain links TRBV5-1 to TRBJ2-7; TRBD1 might be the D (5 bases). The CDR3 spans 13 residues. V lost 0 bases and J lost 7, with 11 bases in between. Germline values: CDR1 SGHRS, CDR2 YFSETQ. The CDR3 region is CASSLEGAREQYF. In DNA, the CDR3 is TGCGCCAGCAGCTTGGAAGGGGCACGGGAGCAGTACTTC.

V usage is TRBV30 and J usage is TRBJ2-3; 11 positions match TRBD1. This CDR3 has 15 residues. V gave up 5 bases and J gave up 4 bases; unmatched junction bases: 8. Germline V gene lookup returns CDR1 GTSNPN and CDR2 SVGIG (reference sequence). The CDR3 is CAWGWDRGWADTQYF. The CDR3 nucleotides read TGTGCCTGGGGCTGGGACAGGGGGTGGGCAGATACGCAGTATTTT.

In this sample, this clone turned up once. V usage is TRBV14 and J usage is TRBJ1-2; D gene ambiguous. Germline values: CDR1 SGHDN, CDR2 FVKESK. V was shortened by 2 bases and J by 2 bases, with 3 bases between the two germline ends. The CDR3 length is 12 residues. DNA of the CDR3: TGTGCCAGCAGCCAACAGAACTATGGCTACACCTTC. This sequence encodes CASSQQNYGYTF.

This rearrangement joins TRBV5-4 to TRBJ2-1; 8 bases are shared with TRBD1. CDR1 is SGHNT, CDR2 YYREEE, per germline (reference sequence). V shed 4 bases, J shed 0 bases, and the junction held 6 bases outside the gene matches. The CDR3 runs to 16 residues. For the CDR3, the DNA is TGTGCCAGCAGCCCCGGCGGACAGGGCTCCTACAATGAGCAGTTCTTC. Protein sequence: CASSPGGQGSYNEQFF.

The genes are TRBV7-2 and TRBJ1-5; maybe TRBD1 (5 bases). The V gene's germline CDR1 is SGHTA and CDR2 FQGNSA. The CDR3 extends over 15 amino acids. The ends were cut back, 5 bases at V and 3 bases at J, with 14 bases in the middle. CDR3 region: CASSRDSAINQPQHF. DNA for the CDR3: TGTGCCAGCAGCCGTGACAGTGCCATCAATCAGCCCCAGCATTTT.

The V gene is TRBV29-1, the J gene TRBJ1-5; 12 nucleotides agree with TRBD1. Germline CDR1 is SQVTM and CDR2 is ANQGSEA. The CDR3 has 13 residues. The ends lost 6 bases at V and 5 bases at J; junction bases unmatched: 2. CDR3 loop: CSVGQGAYQPQHF. DNA for the CDR3: TGCAGCGTGGGACAGGGGGCTTATCAGCCCCAGCATTTT.

CDR3 loop: CASSATQGNQPQHF. The CDR3 nucleotides are TGCGCCAGCAGTGCGACCCAGGGCAATCAGCCCCAGCATTTT. The V and J genes are TRBV10-2 and TRBJ1-5; D not certain. The germline gives CDR1 WSHSY, CDR2 SAAADI. The CDR3 extends over 14 amino acids. V lost 4 bases and J 2 bases, leaving 9 bases between the germline ends.